This TCR beta chain was sequenced during a study of cytomegalovirus exposure and HLA in healthy donors. The study ran its PCR with 60 Vbeta and 13 Jbeta primers. TCRdb's copy holds only in-frame clones and misses some; the assay was immunoSEQ multiplex PCR. The sample lists 100,000 to 150,000 clones; 74% were seen once. Donors showed nominal health when sampled, although they likely had unrecorded immune exposures. CDR3 length equals 16 residues. Between the trimmed V and J ends, which lost 6 bases and 3 bases, there was a span of 19 bases. Germline CDR1 reads SNHLY; CDR2 reads FYNNEI. The specimen was PBMCs. The clonotype was recovered from a woman in her forties or fifties in good health and CMV-seropositive. The rearrangement links TRBV2 to TRBJ2-3, with TRBD1 as a possible D gene (5 bases). The DNA for the CDR3 is TGTGCCAGCAGAGCCAGGACAACCAAGGGGACAGATACGCAGTATTTT. Amino acids: CASRARTTKGTDTQYF.